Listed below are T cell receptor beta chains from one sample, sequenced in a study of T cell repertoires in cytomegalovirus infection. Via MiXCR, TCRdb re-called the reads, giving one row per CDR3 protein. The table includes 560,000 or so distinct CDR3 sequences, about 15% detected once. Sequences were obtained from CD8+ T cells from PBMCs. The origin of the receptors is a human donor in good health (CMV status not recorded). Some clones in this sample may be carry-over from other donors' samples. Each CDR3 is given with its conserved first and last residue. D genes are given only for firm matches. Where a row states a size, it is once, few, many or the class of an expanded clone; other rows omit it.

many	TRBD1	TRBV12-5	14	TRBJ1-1	TGTGCTAGTGGTGTGACAGGGATGAACACTGAAGCTTTCTTT	CASGVTGMNTEAFF
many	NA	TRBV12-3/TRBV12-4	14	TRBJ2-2	TGTGCCAGCACCCGTAGCGGTTACACCGGGGAGCTGTTTTTT	CASTRSGYTGELFF
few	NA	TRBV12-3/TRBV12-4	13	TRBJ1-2	TGTGCCAGCAGTCTACAGGTCTATCATGGCTACACCTTC	CASSLQVYHGYTF
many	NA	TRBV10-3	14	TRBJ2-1	TGTGCCATCAGCGGGCTAGAGAAGTACAATGAGCAGTTCTTC	CAISGLEKYNEQFF
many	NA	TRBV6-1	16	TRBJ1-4	TGTGCCAGCAGTGACGCAGGGTGGAAAACTAATGAAAAACTGTTTTTT	CASSDAGWKTNEKLFF
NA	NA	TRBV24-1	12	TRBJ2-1	TGTGCCACCAGTGATTTATCAGAGGAGCAGTTCTTC	CATSDLSEEQFF
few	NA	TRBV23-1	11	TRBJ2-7	TGCGCCAGCAGTCAGGGGAACCCCCAATACTTC	CASSQGNPQYF
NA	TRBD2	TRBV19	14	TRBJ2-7	TGTGCCAGTAGTATACGGGGGGGCCTCCACGAGCAGTACTTC	CASSIRGGLHEQYF
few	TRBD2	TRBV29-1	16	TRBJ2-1	TGCAGCGTGGAACCTCTAGCGGGAGCCCCCTACAATGAGCAGTTCTTC	CSVEPLAGAPYNEQFF
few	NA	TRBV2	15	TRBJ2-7	TGTGCCAGCAGTGAAGCGGGAACAGTCTCCTACGAGCAGTACTTC	CASSEAGTVSYEQYF
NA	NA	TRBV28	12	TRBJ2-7	TGTGCCAGCAGTCTAAACACAGAGGAGCAGTACTTC	CASSLNTEEQYF
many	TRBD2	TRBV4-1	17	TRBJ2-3	TGCGCCAGCAGCCGCGGGACTAGGGGGATGATCACAGATACGCAGTATTTT	CASSRGTRGMITDTQYF
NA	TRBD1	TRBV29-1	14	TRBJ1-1	TGCAGCGCCCACTCAGGGGGCGCTTCCACTGAAGCTTTCTTT	CSAHSGGASTEAFF
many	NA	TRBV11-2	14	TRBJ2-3	TGTGCCAGCAGTAAGGAGAGGGGCACAGATACGCAGTATTTT	CASSKERGTDTQYF
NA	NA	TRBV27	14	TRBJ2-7	TGTGCCAGCAGTTTAAGTGGGAGCACCTACGAGCAGTACTTC	CASSLSGSTYEQYF
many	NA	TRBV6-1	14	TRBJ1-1	TGTGCCAGCAGCGATACAGGGTTGAACACTGAAGCTTTCTTT	CASSDTGLNTEAFF
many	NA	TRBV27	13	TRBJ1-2	TGTGCCAGCAGTTTACGGGGACTTGATGGCTACACCTTC	CASSLRGLDGYTF
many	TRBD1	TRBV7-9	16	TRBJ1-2	TGTGCCAGCAGCTTAGTAGCCGAGGGACAGGGCAACGGCTACACCTTC	CASSLVAEGQGNGYTF
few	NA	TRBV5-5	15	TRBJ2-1	TGTGCCAGCAGCTTGATACAGGGTGGCTACAATGAGCAGTTCTTC	CASSLIQGGYNEQFF
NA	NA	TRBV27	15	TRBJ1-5	TGTGCCAGCAGCCACAGGGCTAGGTTGGATCAGCCCCAGCATTTT	CASSHRARLDQPQHF
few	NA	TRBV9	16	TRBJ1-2	TGTGCCAGCAGCGTGGACGCGCAGGGTTTCCACTATGGCTACACCTTC	CASSVDAQGFHYGYTF
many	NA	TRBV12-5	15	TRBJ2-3	TGTGCTAGTGGTCCCCGGGTAGGGCCCCGGGATACGCAGTATTTT	CASGPRVGPRDTQYF
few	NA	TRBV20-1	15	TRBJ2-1	TGCAGTGCTAGAGACCGGGCCCCTTCGGAGGATGAGCAGTTCTTC	CSARDRAPSEDEQFF
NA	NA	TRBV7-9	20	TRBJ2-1	TGTGCCAGCACCGGGGCTAGTCCATCCCAAGCCCTCCACACCTACAATGAGCAGTTCTTC	CASTGASPSQALHTYNEQFF
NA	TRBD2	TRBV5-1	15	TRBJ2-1	TGCGCCAGCAGCGGGGCCCAGCGGGGATACAATGAGCAGTTCTTC	CASSGAQRGYNEQFF
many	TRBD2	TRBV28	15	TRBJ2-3	TGTGCCAGCAGCTCTCTAGCGGAGGGCACAGATACGCAGTATTTT	CASSSLAEGTDTQYF
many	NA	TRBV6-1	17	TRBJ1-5	TGTGCCAGCAGCCCCGGTCGGACTCACGGGAGCAATCAGCCCCAGCATTTT	CASSPGRTHGSNQPQHF
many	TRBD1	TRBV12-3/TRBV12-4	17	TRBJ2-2	TGTGCCAGCAGTACCCTGGGACAGGGTAGGAACACCGGGGAGCTGTTTTTT	CASSTLGQGRNTGELFF
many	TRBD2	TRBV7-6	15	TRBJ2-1	TGTGCCAGCAGCTTAGGGACTAGCGGGGGGGGTGAGCAGTTCTTC	CASSLGTSGGGEQFF
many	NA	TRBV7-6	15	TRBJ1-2	TGTGCCAGCAGCCGAGCTGAGGGATCCCGAGCTGGCTACACCTTC	CASSRAEGSRAGYTF
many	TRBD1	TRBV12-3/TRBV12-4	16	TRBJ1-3	TGTGCCAGCAGGGAACCGACAGGGCACTCGGGAAACACCATATATTTT	CASREPTGHSGNTIYF
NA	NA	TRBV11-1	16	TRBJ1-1	TGTGCCAGCAGCCAGCATCCTGTAGGGGGGTTAACTGAAGCTTTCTTT	CASSQHPVGGLTEAFF
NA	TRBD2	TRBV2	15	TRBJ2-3	TGTGCCAGCAGTGAGGTCCCTCCGCTAGCGGGTAGGCAGTATTTT	CASSEVPPLAGRQYF
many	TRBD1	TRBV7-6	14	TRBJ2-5	TGTGCCAGCAGCTCCATGACAGGGGAAGAGACCCAGTACTTC	CASSSMTGEETQYF
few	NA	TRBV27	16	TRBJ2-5	TGTGCCAGTCAACCAGGACAGTGGGACTATGGGGAGACCCAGTACTTC	CASQPGQWDYGETQYF
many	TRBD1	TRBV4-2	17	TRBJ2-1	TGTGCCAGCAGCTTCCCCGGGACAGGTGCCTCACACAATGAGCAGTTCTTC	CASSFPGTGASHNEQFF
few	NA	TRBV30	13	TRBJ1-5	TGTGCCTGGAGTGTGTCAGACAATCAGCCCCAGCATTTT	CAWSVSDNQPQHF
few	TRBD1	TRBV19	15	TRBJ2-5	TGTGCCAGTAGTATCAGGGACAGTCCTCAAGAGACCCAGTACTTC	CASSIRDSPQETQYF
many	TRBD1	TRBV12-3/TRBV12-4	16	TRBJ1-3	TGTGCCAGCACCGCCGGGACAGCCAGCTCTGGAAACACCATATATTTT	CASTAGTASSGNTIYF
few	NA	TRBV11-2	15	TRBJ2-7	TGTGCCAGCAGCTTAGATTCCCCAGGGACCTACGAGCAGTACTTC	CASSLDSPGTYEQYF
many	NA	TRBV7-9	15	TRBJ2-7	TGTGCCAGCAGCGACCCTGGGAGTAGCTCCTACGAGCAGTACTTC	CASSDPGSSSYEQYF
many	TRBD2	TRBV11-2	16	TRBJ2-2	TGTGCCAGCAGCAGAATCAGGGACGGGGGGTCCGGGGAGCTGTTTTTT	CASSRIRDGGSGELFF
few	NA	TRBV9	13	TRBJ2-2	TGTGCCAGCAGTGTCGCGGGCCCGGGGGAGCTGTTTTTT	CASSVAGPGELFF
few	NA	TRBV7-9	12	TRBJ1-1	TGTGCCAGCAGCTTAATAGGGGCTGAAGCTTTCTTT	CASSLIGAEAFF
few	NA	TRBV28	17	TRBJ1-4	TGTGCCAGCAGTCGGCCCATCTTAAAGACAGGATGGGAAAAACTGTTTTTT	CASSRPILKTGWEKLFF
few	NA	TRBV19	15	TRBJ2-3	TGTGCCAGTAGCGCCGACAGGGAGGGCACAGATACGCAGTATTTT	CASSADREGTDTQYF
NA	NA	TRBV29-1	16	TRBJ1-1	TGCAGCGCCCCGGACCGACTACCTTATTCGGTTACTGAAGCTTTCTTT	CSAPDRLPYSVTEAFF
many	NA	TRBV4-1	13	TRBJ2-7	TGCGCCAGCAGCCAAGATAAGGGATACGAGCAGTACTTC	CASSQDKGYEQYF
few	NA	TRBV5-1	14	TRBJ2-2	TGCGCCAGCAGCTTGAGGAGCGACACCGGGGAGCTGTTTTTT	CASSLRSDTGELFF
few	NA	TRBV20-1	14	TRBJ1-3	TGCAGTGCTCGAGTTCCGTTCTCTGGAAACACCATATATTTT	CSARVPFSGNTIYF
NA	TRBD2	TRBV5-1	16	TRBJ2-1	TGCGCCAGCAGCTTGGCGGCGGGGGGTCCCTTCGATGAGCAGTTCTTC	CASSLAAGGPFDEQFF
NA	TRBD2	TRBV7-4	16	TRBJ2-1	TGTGCCAGCAGGGGTAGCGGGGGGGCCCGGGGCAATGAGCAGTTCTTC	CASRGSGGARGNEQFF
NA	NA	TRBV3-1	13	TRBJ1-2	TGTGCCAGCAGCCAAGACAATAACTATGGCTACACCTTC	CASSQDNNYGYTF
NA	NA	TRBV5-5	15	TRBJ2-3	TGTGCCAGCAGCTCAGAAGTGGGGGAGGCAGATACGCAGTATTTT	CASSSEVGEADTQYF
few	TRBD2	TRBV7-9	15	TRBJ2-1	TGTGCCAGCAGCTTAACTAGCGAGGAGTACAATGAGCAGTTCTTC	CASSLTSEEYNEQFF